Here is one TCR beta chain with its context. The data were obtained in a study of shared clonotypes between healthy human individuals. This CDR3 is built from 15 residues. In the authors' methods: ImmunoSEQ only sent back junction sequences with no quality scores, so filtering was done differently. Sequencing was performed with immunoSEQ multiplex PCR; in TCRdb, only in-frame clones are kept and a portion is missing. Clone size and V and J calls were adopted from that table, with D and trimming inferred from the DNA. The repertoire includes roughly 2.2 million clones, roughly 90% of them detected once, and about 0.41% sits in the top ten.

The sequencing sample was made of naive CD4+ T cells from PBMCs. Subset denoted: CD45RA+ positively selected. The clonotype comes from a man between 18 and 35 years old in good health. Some clones in this sample may be carry-over from other donors' samples. This sequence joins TRBV21-1 and TRBJ2-7; the table's D call, TRBD1, has no DNA check behind it. TRBV21-1 constitutes a pseudogene. The CDR3 sequence is CASSKASVAPYEQYF. In nucleotides, the CDR3 is TGTGCCAGCAGCAAAGCATCCGTGGCCCCCTACGAGCAGTACTTC.